These 7 T cell receptor beta chains originate from one sample sequenced in a study of T-cell reconstitution after alpha-beta-depleted transplantation in children (dated by TCRdb to the mid-2010s). Sample treatment or condition, as interpreted from the label and publication: allogeneic hematopoietic cell transplantation with graft depleted of TCRalphabeta T cells and CD19 B cells. The library came from PCR. TCRdb names Illumina HiSeq 2500 as the instrument used. TCR library preparation used molecular barcoding, with unique molecular identifiers applied to normalize quantification of the TCRbeta repertoire. TCRdb trimmed public reads at Q25 via fastp, called clones via MiXCR and kept in-frame beta chains. Rows with one shared CDR3 protein collapse into an entry with the most common genes and DNA. A total of a few hundred thousand distinct CDR3 sequences appear in this sample, 15% to 20% of them only once. The biggest ten clones account for approximately 29% of the sample.

Sequences were derived from PBMCs, mostly from graft donor cells, sampled 360 days after TCRalphabeta/CD19-depleted stem cell transplant. The receptors originated from a boy under three years old who had a stem cell transplant for Wiskott-Aldrich syndrome, so the T cells may come from the graft donor.

J is TRBJ2-1 and V is TRBV24-1; 10 nucleotides match TRBD1. This CDR3 has 16 amino acids. The junction had 9 bases not matched to a gene; V was cut back by 4 bases and J by 7 bases. Germline lookup yields CDR1 KGHDR and CDR2 SFDVKD. The CDR3 DNA is TGTGCCACCAGTGAGCAGCCGGGACAGGGGAGAAATGAGCAGTTCTTC. It specifies CATSEQPGQGRNEQFF.

The sample holds many counts of this clonotype. This chain uses TRBV24-1 with TRBJ2-3; 8 bases fit TRBD1. Per the germline V gene, CDR1 is KGHDR and CDR2 is SFDVKD. The CDR3 contains 16 residues. Germline trimming cut 5 bases from V and 5 bases from J; bases unmatched to any gene: 11. CDR3 sequence: CATSGPGQGVRDTQYF. The DNA of the CDR3 is TGTGCCACCAGTGGCCCAGGACAGGGCGTCAGAGATACGCAGTATTTT.

This chain links TRBV28 with TRBJ2-3; D is ambiguous. The V and J ends lost 4 bases and 1 base respectively, with 15 bases between them. The CDR3 is 16 residues long. CDR1 is MDHEN, CDR2 SYDVKM, per germline. CDR3 nucleotide sequence: TGTGCCAGCAGTTCTCCCCCCTTAGAAGGCACAGATACGCAGTATTTT. Translated, it gives CASSSPPLEGTDTQYF.

This clonotype was counted only a few times. The chain uses TRBV10-2 and TRBJ2-2; D is possibly TRBD1 or TRBD2 (5 bases each). CDR3 length: 13 residues. Germline values: CDR1 WSHSY, CDR2 SAAADI. Trimming stripped 6 bases from V and 6 bases from J, with 11 bases between. CDR3 protein: CASRVGGAGELFF. In DNA form, the CDR3 reads TGCGCCAGCAGGGTTGGGGGTGCCGGGGAGCTGTTTTTT.

This sequence joins TRBV12-3 or TRBV12-4 and TRBJ2-1, with D tentatively TRBD2 (5 bases). The CDR3 totals 14 residues. Trimming took 7 bases from V and 10 from J, leaving 20 bases between them. The DNA for the CDR3 is TGTGCCAGCATCCGCCGGGCTTATACTAGGGAGCAGTTCTTC. Encoded protein: CASIRRAYTREQFF.

The rearrangement links TRBV5-5 to TRBJ2-7; D tentatively reads TRBD1 or TRBD2 (5 bases each). The CDR3 has 13 amino acids. Germline CDR1 reads SGHKS; CDR2 reads YYEKEE (reference sequence). V shed 7 bases and J shed 0 bases, with 11 bases lying between them. The CDR3 DNA is TGTGCCAGCGGTCCTGGGGGCTCCTACGAGCAGTACTTC. Residues: CASGPGGSYEQYF.

This clonotype appeared a few times. The chain is built from TRBV12-3 or TRBV12-4 and TRBJ1-6; no definite D call. The CDR3 is 12 amino acids. Trimming removed 6 bases at V and 11 bases at J, with 11 bases between. The CDR3 spells CASRASRTPLHF. The CDR3 bases are TGTGCCAGCAGAGCTTCGAGGACACCCCTCCACTTT.